The 26 T cell receptor beta chains listed next were all sequenced from one sample in a study of early T cells in non-severe SARS-CoV-2 infection. One entry per CDR3 protein, called by TCRdb with MiXCR from the 5' RACE reads. The table records 50,000 to 65,000 distinct CDR3 sequences, roughly 10% of them present only once. The sample was whole blood, taken at baseline. The receptor set was obtained from an adult who was a healthcare worker with PCR-confirmed SARS-CoV-2 infection or an uninfected control (not recorded which).

A word on this clonotype: This may arise from a read error, as a much more abundant clone is one base away. The chain carries TRBV5-1 and TRBJ2-7; TRBD2 might be the D (6 bases). V was pared by 4 bases and J by 2 bases, with 13 bases between. The CDR3 has 14 residues. Germline V gene sequence: CDR1 SGHRS, CDR2 YFSETQ. CDR3 DNA sequence: TGCGCCAGCAGCCTCCCCGGGGGTACCTACGAGCAGTACTTC. Translating gives CASSLPGGTYEQYF.

The J gene is TRBJ1-3, the V gene TRBV7-6; possibly TRBD1 for D (6 bases). The germline V gene has CDR1 SGHVS and CDR2 FNYEAQ. The CDR3 is made up of 17 amino acids. V dropped 8 bases and J dropped 0 bases, with 20 bases sitting between them. In DNA form, the CDR3 reads TGTGCCAGCTCCGGAGGGAACGACAGGAGCTCTGGAAACACCATATATTTT. Protein sequence: CASSGGNDRSSGNTIYF.

The chain uses TRBV18 and TRBJ1-4; D is unclear. CDR1 KGHSH and CDR2 LQKENI come from the germline V gene. V gave up 1 base and J gave up 4 bases, with 13 bases separating them. CDR3 length: 16 residues. CDR3 in DNA: TGTGCCAGCTCACCACGGAGGGCGCGAGATAATGAAAAACTGTTTTTT. Its translation: CASSPRRARDNEKLFF.

The rearrangement links TRBV30 to TRBJ1-1; D is perhaps TRBD1 (5 bases). V lost 3 bases, J lost 6 bases, and 11 bases lay in between. This CDR3 region has 12 residues. The germline gives CDR1 GTSNPN, CDR2 SVGIG (reference sequence). CDR3: CAWRGVTAEAFF. The CDR3 nucleotides read TGTGCCTGGAGGGGGGTAACGGCTGAAGCTTTCTTT. Filled out from reference TRBV30 and TRBJ1-1, the complete variable domain reads SQTIHQWPATLVQPVGSPLSLECTVEGTSNPNLYWYRQAAGRGLQLLFYSVGIGQISSEVPQNLSASRPQDRQFILSSKKLLLSDSGFYLCAWRGVTAEAFFGQGTRLTVV.

This clonotype was picked up many times. The chain employs TRBV7-8 and TRBJ1-1; D unclear. V lost 8 bases, J lost 4 bases, and 14 bases lay in between. The V gene's germline CDR1 is SGHVS and CDR2 FQNEAQ. There are 13 residues in the CDR3. The CDR3 nucleotides are TGTGCCAGCTCCAGTCACGTGGGCACTGAAGCTTTCTTT. The encoded protein is CASSSHVGTEAFF.

Only a few counts were recorded for this clonotype. The chain links TRBV4-3 to TRBJ2-7, with D possibly TRBD2 on 6 matching bases. This CDR3 spans 16 amino acids. CDR1 is LGHNA and CDR2 is YSLEER in the germline V gene. The ends were cut back, 0 bases at V and 0 bases at J, with 12 bases in the middle. CDR3 amino acids: CASSQDLASSSYEQYF. The CDR3 DNA reads TGCGCCAGCAGCCAAGATCTAGCGTCGAGCTCCTACGAGCAGTACTTC.

In its sample, this clonotype was seen a few times. The V and J genes are TRBV11-2 and TRBJ2-5; 10 bases line up with TRBD2. The junction had 11 bases not matched to a gene; V was cut back by 5 bases and J by 5 bases. CDR3 length: 16 amino acids. Germline V lookup: CDR1 SGHAT, CDR2 FQNNGV. CDR3 coding DNA: TGTGCCAGCAGCGCCAGCGGGGGGGCGGCGCCGGAGACCCAGTACTTC. Its protein is CASSASGGAAPETQYF. The variable domain in full, completed from reference TRBV11-2 and TRBJ2-5, reads EAGVAQSPRYKIIEKRQSVAFWCNPISGHATLYWYQQILGQGPKLLIQFQNNGVVDDSQLPKDRFSAERLKGVDSTLKIQPAKLEDSAVYLCASSASGGAAPETQYFGPGTRLLVL.

V is TRBV29-1 and J is TRBJ2-3; D ambiguous. V lost 6 bases to trimming and J lost 6 bases, with 22 bases between them. Germline CDR1 and CDR2: SQVTM and ANQGSEA. CDR3 size: 15 residues. The CDR3 DNA sequence: TGCAGCGTCGACATGAGGTTCGCACAACTTGATACGCAGTATTTT. Amino acid sequence: CSVDMRFAQLDTQYF.

This clonotype was observed at least ten times. The chain recombines TRBV12-3 or TRBV12-4 with TRBJ1-3; TRBD1 might be the D (5 bases). The V and J ends lost 2 bases and 4 bases respectively, with 9 bases between them. The CDR3 extends over 14 amino acids. This CDR3 reads CASSLRTSGNTIYF. In nucleotides, the CDR3 is TGTGCCAGCAGTTTACGGACATCCGGAAACACCATATATTTT.

This clonotype occurred many times. The V and J genes are TRBV10-1 and TRBJ2-5, with 12 positions matching TRBD2. With V trimmed by 8 bases and J by 2 bases, 3 bases remained unmatched. Germline V gene data show CDR1 as WNHNN and CDR2 as SYGVQD (reference sequence). The CDR3 runs to 14 residues. The CDR3 is CASPTSGRQETQYF. Written as DNA, the CDR3 is TGCGCCAGCCCGACTAGCGGGAGACAAGAGACCCAGTACTTC.

This clonotype was seen at least ten times. The chain uses TRBV25-1 and TRBJ1-5, with D perhaps TRBD1 (6 bases). The CDR3 consists of 15 residues. Looked up from germline, CDR1 is MGHDK and CDR2 is SYGVNS. V was trimmed by 4 bases and J by 4 bases, leaving 14 bases between them. DNA of the CDR3: TGTGCCAGCAGTGCTACGGGGACATTAAATCAGCCCCAGCATTTT. Residues: CASSATGTLNQPQHF.

Ten or more counts support this clonotype. V is TRBV20-1 and J is TRBJ2-1; 8 nucleotides line up with TRBD2. CDR3 length equals 16 residues. The germline V gene encodes CDR1 DFQATT and CDR2 SNEGSKA (reference sequence). V lost 6 bases, J lost 5 bases, and 15 bases stayed unmatched. CDR3: CSARIYVAGLNNEQFF. The CDR3 DNA reads as TGCAGTGCCCGGATTTATGTAGCGGGGCTCAACAATGAGCAGTTCTTC.

In this sample, this clonotype turned up a few times. The rearrangement uses TRBV11-2 and TRBJ1-2, with D uncertain. CDR3 length: 14 amino acids. V was trimmed by 0 bases and J by 3 bases, leaving 8 bases between them. The germline CDR1 and CDR2 sequences are SGHAT and FQNNGV. Here the CDR3 DNA reads TGTGCCAGCAGCTTAGACGGTGGCGACTATGGCTACACCTTC. This translates into CASSLDGGDYGYTF.

The chain links TRBV4-1 to TRBJ2-2; 12 bases line up with TRBD2. This CDR3 comprises 17 residues. Germline V lookup: CDR1 MGHRA, CDR2 YSYEKL. V lost 5 bases, J lost 5 bases, and 9 bases stayed unmatched. This CDR3 reads CASSSQTSGGKTGELFF. For the CDR3, the DNA is TGCGCCAGCAGCTCCCAGACTAGCGGGGGCAAAACCGGGGAGCTGTTTTTT.

DNA for the CDR3: TGTGCCAGTAGTCCAGGATCATATAGGGCCGGGGAGCTGTTTTTT. Amino acid sequence: CASSPGSYRAGELFF. This chain joins TRBV19 and TRBJ2-2; D unresolved. Germline CDR1 reads LNHDA; CDR2 reads SQIVND (reference sequence). V lost 5 bases to trimming and J lost 6 bases, with 16 bases between them. The CDR3 is 15 residues long.

This chain uses TRBV7-9 with TRBJ2-1; the D gene is possibly TRBD2 (6 bases). In germline, CDR1 is SEHNR, CDR2 FQNEAQ (reference sequence). The CDR3 consists of 15 residues. Trimming took off 5 bases at V and 4 bases at J, with 15 bases between the two ends. The CDR3 region has the DNA TGTGCCAGCAGCCCCCAGCGGGTAGAGTACAATGAGCAGTTCTTC. It yields the protein CASSPQRVEYNEQFF.

This clonotype was counted a few times. The chain combines TRBV6-1 with TRBJ2-3; 7 bases map to TRBD1. The CDR3 extends over 14 amino acids. J gave up 5 bases and V 5 bases, and 7 bases lay outside the gene matches. Germline values: CDR1 MNHNS, CDR2 SASEGT. CDR3 DNA: TGTGCCAGCAGTCATATGACAGGGCAAGATACGCAGTATTTT. Its translation is CASSHMTGQDTQYF.

V usage is TRBV7-2 and J usage is TRBJ2-3, with D perhaps assigned TRBD1 or TRBD2 (5 bases each). The CDR3 runs 16 residues. Trimming shortened V by 3 bases and J by 0 bases, and 13 bases separated the two germline ends. Per the germline V gene, CDR1 is SGHTA and CDR2 is FQGNSA. CDR3 coding DNA: TGTGCCAGCAGCTTCGCCGGGACGATTAGCACAGATACGCAGTATTTT. It is translated as CASSFAGTISTDTQYF.

The rearrangement uses TRBV11-2 and TRBJ2-7; D gene ambiguous. The CDR3 has 12 amino acids. CDR1 is SGHAT, CDR2 FQNNGV, per germline. The V and J ends lost 2 bases and 5 bases respectively, with 7 bases between them. CDR3 in DNA: TGTGCCAGCAGCTTATGGACGCACGAGCAGTACTTC. This translates into CASSLWTHEQYF.

The V call is TRBV7-9, the J call TRBJ2-7; D gene uncertain. The germline gives CDR1 SEHNR, CDR2 FQNEAQ (reference sequence). Trimming left V 7 bases short and J 7 bases short, with 11 bases between. The length of the CDR3 is 11 residues. This CDR3 reads CASTRHGEQYF. CDR3 coding DNA: TGTGCCAGCACCCGACACGGGGAGCAGTACTTC.

This clonotype turned up a few times. The chain uses TRBV12-3 or TRBV12-4 and TRBJ2-2; D is tentatively TRBD1 or TRBD2 (5 bases each). The CDR3 sequence is 15 residues long. V was pared by 7 bases and J by 5 bases, with 17 bases between. The CDR3 region is CASTLGASPTGELFF. The CDR3 DNA is TGTGCCAGCACCCTTGGGGCTAGCCCTACCGGGGAGCTGTTTTTT.

This clonotype was recorded at least ten times. V gene TRBV5-1 combines with J gene TRBJ2-5, with 7 nucleotides matching TRBD1. CDR3 length equals 16 residues. V was pared by 4 bases and J by 9 bases, with 18 bases of the junction left unmatched. Looked up from germline, CDR1 is SGHRS and CDR2 is YFSETQ. The CDR3 protein is CASSKATGSTTPAQYF. For the CDR3, the DNA is TGCGCCAGCAGCAAAGCGACAGGGTCGACTACGCCCGCCCAGTACTTC.

V gene TRBV7-8 combines with J gene TRBJ2-1; TRBD1 is a possible D gene (5 bases). CDR1 and CDR2 (germline): SGHVS, FQNEAQ. Trimming removed 5 bases from V and 1 base from J, with 9 bases in between. This CDR3 comprises 14 residues. The DNA for the CDR3 is TGTGCCAGCAGCCAGACAGTATCCTACAATGAGCAGTTCTTC. It translates to CASSQTVSYNEQFF.

This clonotype was counted only a few times. The chain has TRBV12-3 or TRBV12-4 and TRBJ2-1; D is perhaps TRBD1 or TRBD2 (5 bases each). V gave up 3 bases and J gave up 0 bases, with 12 bases separating them. The CDR3 spans 16 residues. CDR3 amino acids: CASSLRGVSSYNEQFF. CDR3 nucleotides: TGTGCCAGCAGTTTGAGGGGCGTAAGCTCCTACAATGAGCAGTTCTTC.

This clonotype was seen just once. CDR3 sequence reads: CASWTTDTQYF. The CDR3 nucleotides are TGTGCCAGCTGGACTACAGATACGCAGTATTTT. The rearrangement uses TRBV12-3 or TRBV12-4 and TRBJ2-3, with a tentative D call TRBD2 (5 bases). V was trimmed by 8 bases and J by 3 bases, leaving 6 bases between them. The CDR3 has 11 residues.

This clonotype was seen many times. The V and J genes are TRBV29-1 and TRBJ2-5, with D possibly matching TRBD2 (6 bases). Germline CDR1 reads SQVTM; CDR2 reads ANQGSEA. This CDR3 region has 14 residues. Trimming took 7 bases from V and 9 from J, leaving 24 bases between them. CDR3 protein: CSARRDREREAQYF. As DNA, the CDR3 is TGCAGCGCCCGGAGGGACCGGGAAAGGGAGGCCCAGTACTTC.